The TCR beta chain described here comes from a study of OX40 agonist ivuxolimab in advanced cancers. On the study more broadly: Ivuxolimab is an agonistic anti-OX40 (CD134) antibody, and patients were treated with it.

Profiling relied on immunoSEQ multiplex PCR, and the TCRdb table lists in-frame clones only, not all of them. The repertoire consists of more than 75,000 clones, with about 85% occurring once and the leading ten covering 0.8% to 1%. V shed 6 bases and J 2 bases; nucleotides not matched to a gene: 5. The CDR3 consists of 14 residues. CDR1 and CDR2 (germline): SGDLS, YYNGEE. The sequencing here drew on CD4+ or CD8+ T cells sorted from blood, taken in a trial of the OX40 agonist ivuxolimab. The receptor was isolated from an adult with an advanced solid tumor such as melanoma, head and neck, liver or kidney cancer. The rearrangement uses TRBV9 and TRBJ2-3, with TRBD2 identical over 8 bases. Here the CDR3 DNA reads TGTGCCAGCAAGGGCGGGGGGACCACAGATACGCAGTATTTT. Protein: CASKGGGTTDTQYF.